Shown below are 31 T cell receptor beta chains from a single sample sequenced in a study of blood T cell repertoires in COVID-19. Clones were read by immunoSEQ multiplex PCR, and TCRdb kept only the in-frame ones, dropping some. The table includes some 140,000 clones, about 79% detected once. The sequenced sample was peripheral blood. The receptors here all came from a woman of 80 years or more with acute or convalescent COVID-19.

This clone is a singleton in its sample. The rearrangement joins TRBV6-4 to TRBJ2-3; 9 bases align to TRBD1. Germline V gives CDR1 MRHNA, CDR2 SNTAGT. V shed 5 bases, J shed 6 bases, and the junction held 6 bases outside the gene matches. The CDR3 extends over 14 amino acids. Here the CDR3 DNA reads TGTGCCAGCAGTCGGGACAGGGTATCCGATACGCAGTATTTT. Its translation: CASSRDRVSDTQYF.

The rearrangement joins TRBV7-2 to TRBJ2-1, with 8 bases matching TRBD2. V lost 4 bases and J lost 2; bases outside the gene matches: 4. This CDR3 is 15 amino acids long. CDR1 is SGHTA and CDR2 is FQGNSA in the germline V gene. The CDR3 coding sequence is TGTGCCAGCAGCTATCTAGCGGGCCCCTACAATGAGCAGTTCTTC. Residues: CASSYLAGPYNEQFF. Based on the CDR3 plus reference TRBV7-2 and TRBJ2-1, the full variable domain is GAGVSQSPSNKVTEKGKDVELRCDPISGHTALYWYRQSLGQGLEFLIYFQGNSAPDKSGLPSDRFSAERTGGSVSTLTIQRTQQEDSAVYLCASSYLAGPYNEQFFGPGTRLTVL.

V is TRBV6-5 and J is TRBJ1-1; 11 positions agree with TRBD1. J lost 10 bases, V lost 5 bases, and 9 bases had no gene match. The CDR3 totals 14 residues. The germline gives CDR1 MNHEY, CDR2 SVGAGI. Written as DNA, the CDR3 is TGTGCCAGCAGTCGCGGACAGGGGGCGACGGGAGCTTTCTTT. Translating gives CASSRGQGATGAFF.

V is TRBV19 and J is TRBJ1-5; D unclear. Germline V gene sequence: CDR1 LNHDA, CDR2 SQIVND (reference sequence). The CDR3 sequence is 12 residues long. Trimming removed 5 bases at V and 4 bases at J, with 6 bases between. The CDR3 loop is CASSPMNQPQHF. CDR3 nucleotide sequence: TGTGCCAGTAGTCCAATGAATCAGCCCCAGCATTTT.

The V call is TRBV9, the J call TRBJ2-7; TRBD1 matches 9 bases. This CDR3 contains 15 residues. V dropped 3 bases and J dropped 2; count of bases not matched to a gene: 6. Germline assignment: CDR1 SGDLS and CDR2 YYNGEE. CDR3 coding DNA: TGTGCCAGCAGCGCAGGACAGGGGTCCACCTACGAGCAGTACTTC. This codes for CASSAGQGSTYEQYF.

This chain joins TRBV6-5 and TRBJ2-7; 8 positions match TRBD2. This CDR3 spans 14 amino acids. Germline V gene data show CDR1 as MNHEY and CDR2 as SVGAGI. After removal of 10 bases from V and 7 bases from J, the junction contained 15 bases not matched to a gene. The CDR3 DNA reads TGTGCCACCCGGGCGGGGGGCCGTCCCGGGGAGCAGTACTTC. It encodes CATRAGGRPGEQYF.

This clone appeared a single time. This chain links TRBV15 with TRBJ2-7, with D possibly matching TRBD1 (6 bases). The length of the CDR3 is 14 residues. V gave up 5 bases and J gave up 2 bases, with 13 bases separating them. Germline CDR1 is LNHNV and CDR2 is YYDKDF (reference sequence). CDR3: CATSPQGGAYEQYF. The DNA for the CDR3 is TGTGCCACCAGCCCACAGGGTGGAGCCTACGAGCAGTACTTC.

The chain joins TRBV5-4 to TRBJ1-2; 8 bases align to TRBD1. The CDR3 loop spans 15 amino acids. J gave up 3 bases and V 0 bases, and 4 bases lay outside the gene matches. The germline CDR1 and CDR2 sequences are SGHNT and YYREEE (reference sequence). CDR3 in amino acids: CASSLAGGADYGYTF. The CDR3 nucleotides are TGTGCCAGCAGCTTGGCAGGGGGCGCCGACTATGGCTACACCTTC.

This chain links TRBV7-9 with TRBJ1-4, with D possibly TRBD1 on 6 matching bases. Germline V gene sequence: CDR1 SEHNR, CDR2 FQNEAQ (reference sequence). The length of the CDR3 is 16 residues. The V end lost 7 bases, the J end lost 8 bases, and 23 bases lay between the germline ends. The CDR3 bases are TGTGCCAGCAAACAAATACAAGGGGGAAGGGTCGAAAAACTGTTTTTT. It is translated as CASKQIQGGRVEKLFF.

This chain links TRBV2 with TRBJ1-2; TRBD1 might be the D (6 bases). V dropped 10 bases and J dropped 0 bases, with 18 bases sitting between them. Germline lookup yields CDR1 SNHLY and CDR2 FYNNEI. CDR3 length: 15 residues. The CDR3 DNA is TGTGCCACTTCTTGGGGGGGCGAAGCTAACTATGGCTACACCTTC. It is translated as CATSWGGEANYGYTF.

The chain is built from TRBV2 and TRBJ1-4; no reliable D call. The V gene lost 6 bases and the J gene lost 3 bases, with 17 bases spanning the gap. The CDR3 length is 16 residues. CDR1 SNHLY and CDR2 FYNNEI come from the germline V gene. CDR3 sequence (DNA): TGTGCCAGCAGATGGACTGTGGAGAGGGCTAATGAAAAACTGTTTTTT. The encoded protein is CASRWTVERANEKLFF.

The sample holds one count of this clone. The chain employs TRBV19 and TRBJ2-3, with D possibly being TRBD2 (6 bases). Germline assignment: CDR1 LNHDA and CDR2 SQIVND (reference sequence). Trimming cost V 5 bases and J 11 bases, with 17 bases left between them. The CDR3 length is 13 residues. The CDR3 loop reads CASSAYGGWGQYF. The CDR3, as DNA: TGTGCCAGTAGTGCCTATGGAGGGTGGGGGCAGTATTTT. Looking up the rest from reference TRBV19 and TRBJ2-3 gives the full variable domain: DGGITQSPKYLFRKEGQNVTLSCEQNLNHDAMYWYRQDPGQGLRLIYYSQIVNDFQKGDIAEGYSVSREKKESFPLTVTSAQKNPTAFYLCASSAYGGWGQYFGPGTRLTVL.

The chain recombines TRBV19 with TRBJ2-5; no clear D. The CDR3 is made up of 14 amino acids. CDR1 is LNHDA, CDR2 SQIVND, per germline (reference sequence). V lost 2 bases to trimming and J lost 2 bases, with 9 bases between them. CDR3 region: CASSITHRQETQYF. The CDR3, as DNA: TGTGCCAGTAGTATAACCCACAGACAAGAGACCCAGTACTTC.

The rearrangement joins TRBV19 to TRBJ1-3, with a possible D match to TRBD1 (5 bases). The CDR3 totals 14 residues. The V end was cut by 5 bases, the J end by 8 bases, with 16 bases between. Germline CDR1 is LNHDA and CDR2 is SQIVND (reference sequence). The CDR3: CASSLGPTGDTIYF. For the CDR3, the DNA is TGTGCCAGTAGTTTGGGCCCCACGGGGGACACCATATATTTT.

In its sample, this clone was seen once. The chain joins TRBV6-1 to TRBJ1-5; D remains unclear. V lost 3 bases and J lost 9, with 18 bases in between. The CDR3 length is 15 residues. The germline V gene encodes CDR1 MNHNS and CDR2 SASEGT. In nucleotides, the CDR3 is TGTGCCAGCAGTGAGAAGGTCTGGGTTCGGGTGCCCCAGCATTTT. Protein sequence: CASSEKVWVRVPQHF.

The rearrangement links TRBV30 to TRBJ1-2, with 9 bases aligning to TRBD1. Trimming cost V 1 base and J 4 bases; bases outside gene matches: 10. This CDR3 region has 16 residues. From germline, CDR1 is GTSNPN and CDR2 SVGIG (reference sequence). CDR3 sequence: CAWSGQRGQGRYGYTF. The CDR3 bases are TGTGCCTGGAGTGGACAACGGGGACAGGGCCGCTATGGCTACACCTTC.

The V call is TRBV9, the J call TRBJ1-1, with D perhaps TRBD1 (6 bases). Trimming pared 5 bases from V and 1 base from J, leaving 9 bases between. Germline-derived CDR1 and CDR2 are SGDLS and YYNGEE. The CDR3 totals 13 residues. The CDR3 region is CASRSDRNTEAFF. Here the CDR3 DNA reads TGTGCCAGCAGATCGGACAGGAACACTGAAGCTTTCTTT.

The V gene is TRBV19, the J gene TRBJ2-1, with 12 bases identical to TRBD2. The junction had 9 bases not matched to a gene; V was cut back by 3 bases and J by 9 bases. Germline V gives CDR1 LNHDA, CDR2 SQIVND (reference sequence). This CDR3 region has 16 residues. The CDR3 DNA sequence: TGTGCCAGTAGTATTACACTAGCGGGGGGTTCAGGTGAGCAGTTCTTC. Protein product: CASSITLAGGSGEQFF.

A single count supports this clone. The chain has TRBV5-1 and TRBJ2-7, with 7 bases fitting TRBD1. Germline V lookup: CDR1 SGHRS, CDR2 YFSETQ. The CDR3 consists of 14 residues. V trimming: 4 bases; J trimming: 5 bases; junction bases outside the gene matches: 9. The DNA of the CDR3 is TGCGCCAGCAGCATACGGACAGGAGCCAACGAGCAGTACTTC. Amino acid sequence: CASSIRTGANEQYF.

This chain joins TRBV10-3 and TRBJ1-2; D is undetermined. The germline V gene encodes CDR1 ENHRY and CDR2 SYGVKD. This CDR3 has 16 amino acids. The ends were cut back, 6 bases at V and 4 bases at J, with 21 bases in the middle. CDR3 DNA: TGTGCCATCAGACCCAGTAATGGGCCTTCGGCCTATGGCTACACCTTC. This gives the protein CAIRPSNGPSAYGYTF.

The chain recombines TRBV4-1 with TRBJ2-2; TRBD1 is a possible D gene (6 bases). The CDR3 runs to 16 residues. From germline, CDR1 is MGHRA and CDR2 YSYEKL. V lost 5 bases and J 1 base, leaving 14 bases between the germline ends. CDR3 in DNA: TGCGCCAGCAGCAAGGCCGGGACAATGAACACCGGGGAGCTGTTTTTT. It translates to CASSKAGTMNTGELFF.

In its sample, this clone was seen a few times. This chain uses TRBV2 with TRBJ2-7, with 7 bases fitting TRBD1. V dropped 6 bases and J dropped 0; count of bases not matched to a gene: 17. CDR1 is SNHLY, CDR2 FYNNEI, per germline. CDR3 length: 18 residues. CDR3 amino acids: CASRASPGTAGDSYEQYF. The CDR3 coding sequence is TGTGCCAGCAGAGCTTCTCCCGGGACAGCTGGGGACTCCTACGAGCAGTACTTC.

The chain recombines TRBV4-2 with TRBJ2-1; 7 positions match TRBD1. There are 13 residues in the CDR3. In germline, CDR1 is LGHNA, CDR2 YNFKEQ. V was pared by 3 bases and J by 7 bases, with 3 bases of the junction left unmatched. The CDR3: CASSQTGKNEQFF. For the CDR3, the DNA is TGTGCCAGCAGCCAGACAGGGAAAAATGAGCAGTTCTTC.

The rearrangement joins TRBV18 to TRBJ1-5, with unresolved D. The ends were cut back, 2 bases at V and 4 bases at J, with 6 bases in the middle. The CDR3 extends over 13 amino acids. Per the germline V gene, CDR1 is KGHSH and CDR2 is LQKENI. This CDR3 reads CASSPGPNQPQHF. CDR3 DNA: TGTGCCAGCTCACCAGGGCCAAATCAGCCCCAGCATTTT.

The chain recombines TRBV19 with TRBJ2-7; tentative D call: TRBD2 (6 bases). V gave up 6 bases and J gave up 1 base, with 19 bases separating them. CDR1 LNHDA and CDR2 SQIVND come from the germline V gene (reference sequence). The CDR3 is 16 residues long. DNA of the CDR3: TGTGCCAGTAGCATTTCGGGGGTTGTGGGATCCTACGAGCAGTACTTC. Its protein product is CASSISGVVGSYEQYF.

The chain has TRBV14 and TRBJ2-3; a possible D gene is TRBD1 (6 bases). Looked up from germline, CDR1 is SGHDN and CDR2 is FVKESK. V was clipped by 6 bases and J by 2 bases, with 15 bases between them. The CDR3 length is 15 residues. CDR3 in amino acids: CASRGARSSTDTQYF. The DNA of the CDR3 is TGTGCCAGCAGGGGGGCGCGCTCTTCCACAGATACGCAGTATTTT.

This clone was seen once. The V call is TRBV18, the J call TRBJ1-4, with D maybe TRBD1 (5 bases). The CDR3 runs 14 residues. Germline values: CDR1 KGHSH, CDR2 LQKENI. V dropped 5 bases and J dropped 7 bases, with 14 bases sitting between them. The CDR3 DNA is TGTGCCAGCTCAAAACAACGGGGGAGTGAAAAACTGTTTTTT. It specifies CASSKQRGSEKLFF.

V gene TRBV2 combines with J gene TRBJ2-7, with 8 bases that match TRBD1. Germline assignment: CDR1 SNHLY and CDR2 FYNNEI. V shed 5 bases, J shed 0 bases, and the junction held 3 bases outside the gene matches. This CDR3 region has 14 residues. The DNA of the CDR3 is TGTGCCAGCAGTCGACAGGGGAGCTCCTACGAGCAGTACTTC. This codes for CASSRQGSSYEQYF.

This sequence joins TRBV12-3 or TRBV12-4 and TRBJ1-1; D remains unclear. This CDR3 region has 13 residues. Between the trimmed V and J ends, which lost 5 bases and 1 base, there was a span of 8 bases. CDR3 region: CASSGQPNTEAFF. CDR3 DNA sequence: TGTGCCAGCAGTGGGCAGCCGAACACTGAAGCTTTCTTT.

The chain carries TRBV7-3 and TRBJ2-1; TRBD1 aligns across 8 bases. The CDR3 consists of 14 residues. The germline V gene has CDR1 SGHTA and CDR2 FQGTGA. After removal of 2 bases from V and 6 bases from J, the junction contained 3 bases not matched to a gene. The CDR3 sequence: CASSLDRGGNEQFF. In nucleotides, the CDR3 is TGTGCCAGCAGCTTAGACAGGGGAGGCAATGAGCAGTTCTTC.

The V gene is TRBV10-3, the J gene TRBJ2-5, with 9 nucleotides matching TRBD2. This CDR3 has 16 residues. Germline CDR1 reads ENHRY; CDR2 reads SYGVKD. Trimming took 6 bases from V and 1 from J; bases not matched to a gene: 9. CDR3 coding DNA: TGTGCCATCAGGGGACCGAGCGGGGGGATCCAAGAGACCCAGTACTTC. It translates to CAIRGPSGGIQETQYF.